This section outlines one T cell receptor (beta chain) sequence together with its context. Its antigen is unidentified. These data come from a study of PD-1 blockade in classical Hodgkin lymphoma. Regarding the study as a whole: Factors driving the repertoire differences, possibly disease activity or prior therapy, remain undefined. Newly diagnosed patients had diversity similar to the baseline diversity of complete responders. Relative to healthy donors, newly diagnosed patients reportedly had lower baseline TCR diversity, which was reported as lower still in relapsed/refractory patients. Nivolumab initiated under 1 year post-ASCT led to patient exclusion.

Autologous stem cell transplantation was followed by relapse in every patient, and brentuximab vedotin exposure varied. Clones were sequenced by immunoSEQ multiplex PCR, and TCRdb holds only the in-frame ones, with some missing. Found here are about 98,000 clones, approximately 92% of them singletons; the top ten hold 2.8%. V lost 5 bases, J lost 8 bases, and 4 bases stayed unmatched. Germline CDR1 reads MNHNY; CDR2 reads SVGAGI (reference sequence). This CDR3 has 12 residues. This receptor was taken from a human donor with classical Hodgkin lymphoma. The rearrangement joins TRBV6-6 to TRBJ1-2, with 8 bases matching TRBD1. Material: peripheral blood mononuclear cells (PBMCs), obtained at baseline. The DNA for the CDR3 is TGTGCCAGCAGTGGGACAGGTTGGGGCTACACCTTC. Translating it yields CASSGTGWGYTF.